This T cell receptor (beta chain) originates from a study of blood T cell repertoires in COVID-19. Study background: The origin of the acute and convalescent COVID-19 samples was the United States, Italy and Spain. The cDNA or gDNA used as material had been derived from T cells, B-cell-depleted T cells, or PBMCs.

In the original workflow: Quantification of nucleated cells was approximated via reference gene primer amplification. The protocol was immunoSEQ multiplex PCR, while the TCRdb copy is restricted to in-frame clones and leaves out a portion. The D gene and trimming were derived from the DNA, and the V and J assignments and clone size from that table. This table has more than 95,000 clones, roughly 88% appearing once. Sequences were obtained from peripheral blood. The receptor's source is a human donor in a cohort sampled during active COVID-19.

CDR3: CASSLQKNQPQHF. In DNA form, the CDR3 reads TGTGCCAGCAGCTTGCAGAAAAATCAGCCCCAGCATTTT. The rearrangement uses TRBV7-2 and TRBJ1-5, with D hard to call. V was cut by 3 bases and J by 4 bases, with 7 bases left in between. The CDR3 covers 13 residues. Germline values: CDR1 SGHTA, CDR2 FQGNSA.